This T cell receptor (beta chain) was sequenced during a study of blood T cell repertoires in COVID-19. Study at large: Nucleic acid was either cDNA or gDNA, and it came from T cells, B-cell-depleted T cells, or PBMCs.

The CDR3 has 15 amino acids. Looked up from germline, CDR1 is MRHNA and CDR2 is SNTAGT. V was pared by 10 bases and J by 2 bases, with 18 bases between. Per the original data handling: The assay estimated nucleated cells by amplifying reference gene primers. Here immunoSEQ multiplex PCR was the method, and the copy in TCRdb shows in-frame clones only, minus some. V, J and clone size were drawn from that table, and D and trimming were deduced from the DNA. The repertoire includes about 190,000 clones, about 85% of them detected once, and roughly 4.5% sits in the top ten. The V call is TRBV6-4, the J call TRBJ1-5; D is unresolved. The TCR sequence derives from a woman older than 75 with acute or convalescent COVID-19. Sequencing input: peripheral blood. CDR3 bases: TGTGCCACCATCCCGACTGAAATGGGCAATCAGCCCCAGCATTTT. This sequence encodes CATIPTEMGNQPQHF.